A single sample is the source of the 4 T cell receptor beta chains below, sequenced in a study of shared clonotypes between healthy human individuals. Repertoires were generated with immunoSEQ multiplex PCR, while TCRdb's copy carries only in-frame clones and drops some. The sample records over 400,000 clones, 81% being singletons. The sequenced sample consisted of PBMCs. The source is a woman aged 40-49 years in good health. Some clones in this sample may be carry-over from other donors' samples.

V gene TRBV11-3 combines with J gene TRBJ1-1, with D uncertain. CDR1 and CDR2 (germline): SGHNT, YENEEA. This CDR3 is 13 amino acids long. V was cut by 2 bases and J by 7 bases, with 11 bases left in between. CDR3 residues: CASSLPSLVEAFF. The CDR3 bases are TGTGCCAGCAGCTTACCTTCTTTAGTTGAAGCTTTCTTT.

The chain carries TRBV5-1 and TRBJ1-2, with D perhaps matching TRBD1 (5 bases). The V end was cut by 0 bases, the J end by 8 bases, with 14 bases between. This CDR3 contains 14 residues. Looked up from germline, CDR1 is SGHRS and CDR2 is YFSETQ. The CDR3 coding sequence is TGCGCCAGCAGCTTGGCCCGGGGGGAAACCGGCTACACCTTC. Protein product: CASSLARGETGYTF.

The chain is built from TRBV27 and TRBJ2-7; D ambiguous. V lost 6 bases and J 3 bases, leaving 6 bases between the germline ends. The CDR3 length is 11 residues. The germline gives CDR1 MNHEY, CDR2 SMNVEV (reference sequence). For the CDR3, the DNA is TGTGCCAGCAGGGGTCGCTACGAGCAGTACTTC. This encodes CASRGRYEQYF.

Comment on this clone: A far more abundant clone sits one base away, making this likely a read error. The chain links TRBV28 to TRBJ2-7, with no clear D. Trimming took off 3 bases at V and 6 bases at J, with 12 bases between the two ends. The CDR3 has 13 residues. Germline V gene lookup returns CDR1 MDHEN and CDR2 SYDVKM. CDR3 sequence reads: CASSFPGPCEQYF. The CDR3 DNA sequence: TGTGCCAGCAGTTTCCCCGGACCCTGCGAGCAGTACTTC.